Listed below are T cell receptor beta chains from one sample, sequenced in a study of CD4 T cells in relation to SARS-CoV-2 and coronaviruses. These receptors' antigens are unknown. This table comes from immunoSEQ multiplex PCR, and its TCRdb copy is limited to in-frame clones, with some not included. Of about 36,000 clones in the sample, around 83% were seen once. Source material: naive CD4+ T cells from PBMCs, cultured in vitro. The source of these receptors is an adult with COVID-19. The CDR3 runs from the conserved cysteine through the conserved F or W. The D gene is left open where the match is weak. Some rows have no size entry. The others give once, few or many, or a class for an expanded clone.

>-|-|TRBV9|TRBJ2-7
CASSLGGGEQYF
TGTGCCAGCAGCCTAGGTGGGGGCGAGCAGTACTTC
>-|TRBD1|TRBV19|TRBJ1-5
CASSPGADRGVEGQPQHF
TGTGCCAGTAGTCCTGGTGCGGACAGGGGAGTCGAGGGCCAGCCCCAGCATTTT
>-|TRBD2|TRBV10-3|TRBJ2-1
CAISDAVAGDNEQFF
TGTGCCATCAGTGACGCCGTGGCGGGAGACAATGAGCAGTTCTTC
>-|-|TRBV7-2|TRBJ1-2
CASSPGQNYGYTF
TGTGCCAGCAGCCCAGGCCAGAACTATGGCTACACCTTC
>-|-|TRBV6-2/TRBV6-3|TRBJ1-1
CASSRTDGRAFF
TGTGCCAGCAGCCGGACAGACGGGCGAGCTTTCTTT
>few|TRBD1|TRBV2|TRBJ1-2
CASSGGTDYYGYTF
TGTGCCAGCAGTGGGGGGACAGATTACTATGGCTACACCTTC
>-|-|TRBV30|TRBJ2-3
CAWSPGVETDTQYF
TGTGCCTGGAGCCCGGGAGTGGAGACAGATACGCAGTATTTT
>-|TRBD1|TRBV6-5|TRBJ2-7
CASTRTGSSYEQYF
TGTGCCAGCACCCGGACAGGCTCCTCCTACGAGCAGTACTTC
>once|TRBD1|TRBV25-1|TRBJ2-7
CASRSGGPTYEQYF
TGTGCCAGCAGATCAGGGGGTCCTACCTACGAGCAGTACTTC
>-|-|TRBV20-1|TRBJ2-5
CSARDLSTQYF
TGCAGTGCTAGAGATTTGTCGACCCAGTACTTC
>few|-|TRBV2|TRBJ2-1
CASKAGSSYNEQFF
TGTGCCAGCAAAGCGGGTAGCTCCTACAATGAGCAGTTCTTC
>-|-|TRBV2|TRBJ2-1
CASSELRRDRDEQFF
TGTGCCAGCAGTGAGTTAAGGCGGGATCGGGATGAGCAGTTCTTC
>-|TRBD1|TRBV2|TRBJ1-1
CASTRTGNTEAFF
TGTGCCAGCACCCGGACAGGGAACACTGAAGCTTTCTTT
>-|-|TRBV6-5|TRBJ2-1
CASSLSRDRRFSEQFF
TGTGCCAGCAGTTTATCCCGGGATCGAAGATTCAGTGAGCAGTTCTTC
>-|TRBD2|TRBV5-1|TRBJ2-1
CASSLAVAGRDEQFF
TGCGCCAGCAGCTTGGCGGTAGCGGGACGGGATGAGCAGTTCTTC
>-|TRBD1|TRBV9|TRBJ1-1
CASSPSGTGGRGTEAFF
TGTGCCAGCAGCCCTTCCGGGACAGGGGGCCGGGGGACTGAAGCTTTCTTT
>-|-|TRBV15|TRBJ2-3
CATSGTREDADTQYF
TGTGCCACCAGCGGAACGAGGGAAGACGCAGATACGCAGTATTTT
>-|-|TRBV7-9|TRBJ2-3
CASSLWSDTDTQYF
TGTGCCAGCAGCTTATGGAGCGACACAGATACGCAGTATTTT
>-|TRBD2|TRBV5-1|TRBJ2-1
CASSDMGLAGLYNEQFF
TGCGCCAGCAGCGATATGGGACTAGCGGGATTATACAATGAGCAGTTCTTC
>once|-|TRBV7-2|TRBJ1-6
CASSATPNSPLHF
TGTGCCAGCAGCGCGACACCTAATTCACCCCTCCACTTT
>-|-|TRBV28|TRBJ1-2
CASSLLGGYTF
TGTGCCAGCAGTTTATTGGGTGGCTACACCTTC
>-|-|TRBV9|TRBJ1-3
CASSVGRETGNTIYF
TGTGCCAGCAGCGTTGGCAGGGAAACTGGAAACACCATATATTTT
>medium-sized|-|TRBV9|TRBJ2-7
CASSGSSYEQYF
TGTGCCAGCAGCGGAAGCTCCTACGAGCAGTACTTC
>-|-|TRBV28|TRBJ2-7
CASSPRRGRYEQYF
TGTGCCAGCAGTCCAAGGAGGGGACGGTACGAGCAGTACTTC
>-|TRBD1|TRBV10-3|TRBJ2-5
CAISDITGQGSFETQYF
TGTGCCATCAGTGATATTACCGGACAGGGGTCGTTTGAGACCCAGTACTTC
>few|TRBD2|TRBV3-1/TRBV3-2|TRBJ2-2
CASSRLAGNTGELFF
TGTGCCAGCAGTCGACTAGCGGGCAACACCGGGGAGCTGTTTTTT
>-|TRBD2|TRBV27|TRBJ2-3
CASVPWASGSTDTQYF
TGTGCCAGCGTCCCTTGGGCTAGCGGGAGCACAGATACGCAGTATTTT
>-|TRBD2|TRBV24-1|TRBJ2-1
CATGNRLAGVGEQFF
TGTGCCACCGGCAATCGACTAGCGGGAGTGGGTGAGCAGTTCTTC
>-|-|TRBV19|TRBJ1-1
CASSKGGGRERDTEAFF
TGTGCCAGTAGTAAAGGTGGTGGCAGGGAAAGGGACACTGAAGCTTTCTTT
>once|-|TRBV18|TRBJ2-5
CASSLLPGQRTTQETQYF
TGTGCCAGCTCACTCCTACCGGGACAGAGGACTACCCAAGAGACCCAGTACTTC
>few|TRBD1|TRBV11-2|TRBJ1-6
CASSLGTGRYNSPLHF
TGTGCCAGCAGCTTAGGGACAGGGAGATATAATTCACCCCTCCACTTT
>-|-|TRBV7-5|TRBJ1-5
CVRSLEGRNQPQHF
TGTGTCAGAAGCTTAGAGGGTCGCAATCAGCCCCAGCATTTT
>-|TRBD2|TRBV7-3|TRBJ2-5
CASSLGGLAGKETQYF
TGTGCCAGCAGCTTAGGGGGACTAGCGGGCAAGGAGACCCAGTACTTC
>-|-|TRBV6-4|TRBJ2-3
CASSNTDVLYF
TGTGCCAGCAGTAACACGGACGTACTGTATTTT
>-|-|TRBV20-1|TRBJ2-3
CSASQGTTDTQYF
TGCAGTGCTAGTCAGGGGACCACAGATACGCAGTATTTT
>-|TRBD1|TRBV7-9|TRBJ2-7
CASSPRTGGWYEQYF
TGTGCCAGCAGCCCCCGGACAGGGGGTTGGTACGAGCAGTACTTC
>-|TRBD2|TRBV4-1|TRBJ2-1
CASSHVAGGRAVEQFF
TGCGCCAGCAGCCACGTGGCCGGCGGGAGGGCCGTTGAGCAGTTCTTC
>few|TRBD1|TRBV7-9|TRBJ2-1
CASSQGVLAYEQFF
TGTGCCAGCAGCCAGGGGGTGCTAGCCTATGAGCAGTTCTTC
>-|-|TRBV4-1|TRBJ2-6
CASSQESRGLLGANVLTF
TGCGCCAGCAGCCAAGAATCACGGGGGCTACTGGGGGCCAACGTCCTGACTTTC
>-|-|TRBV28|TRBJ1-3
CASSLHRWISGNTIYF
TGTGCCAGCAGTCTCCACCGGTGGATCTCTGGAAACACCATATATTTT
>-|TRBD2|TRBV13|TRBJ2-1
CASSIGTSGRPYANEQFF
TGTGCCAGCAGCATCGGGACTAGCGGGAGGCCCTACGCAAATGAGCAGTTCTTC
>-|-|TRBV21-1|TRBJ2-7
CASSSRIAGGSSYEQYF
TGTGCCAGCAGCAGTCGTATAGCGGGAGGAAGCTCCTACGAGCAGTACTTC
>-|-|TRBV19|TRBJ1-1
CASSMGRNTEAFF
TGTGCCAGTAGTATGGGTAGAAACACTGAAGCTTTCTTT
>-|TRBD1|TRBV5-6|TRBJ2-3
CASSDRGRITDTQYF
TGTGCCAGCAGCGACAGGGGGCGCATCACAGATACGCAGTATTTT